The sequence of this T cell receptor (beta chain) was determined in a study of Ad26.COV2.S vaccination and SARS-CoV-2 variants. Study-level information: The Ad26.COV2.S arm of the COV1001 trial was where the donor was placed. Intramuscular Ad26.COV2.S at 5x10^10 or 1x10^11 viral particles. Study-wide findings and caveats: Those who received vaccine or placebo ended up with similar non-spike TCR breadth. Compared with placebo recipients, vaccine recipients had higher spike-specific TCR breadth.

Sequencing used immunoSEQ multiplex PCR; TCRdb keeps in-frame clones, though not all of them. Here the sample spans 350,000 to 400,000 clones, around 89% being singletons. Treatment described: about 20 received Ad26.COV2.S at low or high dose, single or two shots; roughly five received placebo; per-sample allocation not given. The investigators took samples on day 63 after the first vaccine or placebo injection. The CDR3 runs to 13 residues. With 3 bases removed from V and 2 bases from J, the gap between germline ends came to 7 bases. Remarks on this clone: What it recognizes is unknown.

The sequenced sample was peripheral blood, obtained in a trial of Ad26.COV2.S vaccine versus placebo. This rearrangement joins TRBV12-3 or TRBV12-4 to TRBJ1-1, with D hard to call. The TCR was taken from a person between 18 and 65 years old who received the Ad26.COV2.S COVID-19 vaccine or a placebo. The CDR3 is CASSFPVNTEAFF. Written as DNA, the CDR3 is TGTGCCAGCAGTTTCCCAGTCAACACTGAAGCTTTCTTT.